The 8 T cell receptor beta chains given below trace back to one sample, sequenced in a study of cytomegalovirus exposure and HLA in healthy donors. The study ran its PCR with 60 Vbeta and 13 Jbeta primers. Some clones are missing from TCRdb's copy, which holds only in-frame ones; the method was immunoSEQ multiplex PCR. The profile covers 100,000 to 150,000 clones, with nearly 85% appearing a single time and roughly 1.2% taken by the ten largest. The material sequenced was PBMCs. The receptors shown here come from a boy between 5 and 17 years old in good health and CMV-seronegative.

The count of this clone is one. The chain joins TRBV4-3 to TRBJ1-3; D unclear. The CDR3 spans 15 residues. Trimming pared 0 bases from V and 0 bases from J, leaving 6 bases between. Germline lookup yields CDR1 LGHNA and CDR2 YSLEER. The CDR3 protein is CASSQEAGSGNTIYF. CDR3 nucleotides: TGCGCCAGCAGCCAAGAGGCGGGCTCTGGAAACACCATATATTTT.

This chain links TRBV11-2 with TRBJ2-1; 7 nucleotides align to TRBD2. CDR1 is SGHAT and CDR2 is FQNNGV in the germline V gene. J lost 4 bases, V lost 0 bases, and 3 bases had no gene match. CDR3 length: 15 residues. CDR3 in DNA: TGTGCCAGCAGCTTAGAAGCGGGAAGGTACAATGAGCAGTTCTTC. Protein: CASSLEAGRYNEQFF. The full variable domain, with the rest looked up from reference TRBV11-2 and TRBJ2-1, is EAGVAQSPRYKIIEKRQSVAFWCNPISGHATLYWYQQILGQGPKLLIQFQNNGVVDDSQLPKDRFSAERLKGVDSTLKIQPAKLEDSAVYLCASSLEAGRYNEQFFGPGTRLTVL.

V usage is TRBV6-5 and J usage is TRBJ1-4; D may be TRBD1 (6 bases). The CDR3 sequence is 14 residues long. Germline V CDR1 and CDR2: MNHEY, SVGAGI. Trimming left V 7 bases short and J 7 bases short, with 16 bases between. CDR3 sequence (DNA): TGTGCCAGCAACAGGGCCGGGCGCGGTGAAAAACTGTTTTTT. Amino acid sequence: CASNRAGRGEKLFF.

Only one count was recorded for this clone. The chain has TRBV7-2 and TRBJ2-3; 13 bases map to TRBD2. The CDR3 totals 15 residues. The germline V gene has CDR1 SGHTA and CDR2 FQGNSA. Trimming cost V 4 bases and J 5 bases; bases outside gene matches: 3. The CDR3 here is CASSSTSGRLDTQYF. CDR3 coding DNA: TGTGCCAGCAGCTCGACTAGCGGGAGGTTAGATACGCAGTATTTT.

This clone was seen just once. The CDR3 nucleotides are TGTGCCAGCCGGGACGGAGGGGAGACCCAGTACTTC. This gives the protein CASRDGGETQYF. The chain employs TRBV6-5 and TRBJ2-5, with D maybe TRBD2 (6 bases). The CDR3 runs 12 residues. V was trimmed by 8 bases and J by 5 bases, leaving 12 bases between them. Germline lookup yields CDR1 MNHEY and CDR2 SVGAGI.

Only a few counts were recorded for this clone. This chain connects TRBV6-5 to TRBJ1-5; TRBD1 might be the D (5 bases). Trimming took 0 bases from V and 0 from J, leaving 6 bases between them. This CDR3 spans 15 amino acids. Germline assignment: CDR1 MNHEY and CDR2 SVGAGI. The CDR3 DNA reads TGTGCCAGCAGTTACTCGGGACTTAGCAATCAGCCCCAGCATTTT. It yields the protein CASSYSGLSNQPQHF.

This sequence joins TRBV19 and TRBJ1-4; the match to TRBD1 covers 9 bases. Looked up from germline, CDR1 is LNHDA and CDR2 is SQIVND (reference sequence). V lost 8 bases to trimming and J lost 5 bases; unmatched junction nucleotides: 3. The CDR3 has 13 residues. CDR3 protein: CASGGQGNEKLFF. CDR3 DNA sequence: TGTGCCAGTGGAGGACAGGGGAATGAAAAACTGTTTTTT. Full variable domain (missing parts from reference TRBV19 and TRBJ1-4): DGGITQSPKYLFRKEGQNVTLSCEQNLNHDAMYWYRQDPGQGLRLIYYSQIVNDFQKGDIAEGYSVSREKKESFPLTVTSAQKNPTAFYLCASGGQGNEKLFFGSGTQLSVL.

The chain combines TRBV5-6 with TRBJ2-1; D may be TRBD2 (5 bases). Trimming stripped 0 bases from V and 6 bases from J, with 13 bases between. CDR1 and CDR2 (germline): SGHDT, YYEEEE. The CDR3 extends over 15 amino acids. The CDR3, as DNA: TGTGCCAGCAGCTTGGAAGGAGGCCCCACCAATGAGCAGTTCTTC. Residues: CASSLEGGPTNEQFF.